The present entry profiles one T cell receptor (beta chain) with its context. This entry belongs to a study of blood T cell repertoires in COVID-19. For the study at large: Researchers got acute and convalescent COVID-19 samples from the United States, Italy and Spain. Sources were T cells, B-cell-depleted T cells, or PBMCs; the material itself was cDNA or gDNA.

Assay: immunoSEQ multiplex PCR; the TCRdb copy retains only in-frame clones and omits some. The sample contains about 170,000 clones, around 80% of which appear only once. This CDR3 region has 16 residues. With 5 bases clipped from V and 3 bases from J, the junction kept 9 bases outside the gene matches. Germline assignment: CDR1 SGHTA and CDR2 FQGNSA. This chain uses TRBV7-2 with TRBJ2-3, with 9 bases matching TRBD2. Sequenced: PBMCs or T cells enriched from blood (not recorded which). The receptor was isolated from a woman between 65 and 79 years old in a cohort exposed to, infected with or recovered from COVID-19 (not recorded which). CDR3 sequence: CASSISGRGVTDTQYF. The CDR3 nucleotides are TGTGCCAGCAGCATTAGCGGGAGAGGAGTGACAGATACGCAGTATTTT.